One and the same sample provided the 7 T cell receptor beta chains below, sequenced in a study of cytomegalovirus exposure and HLA in healthy donors. This table comes from immunoSEQ multiplex PCR, and its TCRdb copy is limited to in-frame clones, with some not included. The sample consists of roughly 280,000 clones, just over 85% of them appearing once. Sequencing was done on a sample of PBMCs. The receptors come from a woman aged 18-35 years in good health and CMV-seronegative.

J is TRBJ1-1 and V is TRBV6-1, with D possibly being TRBD1 (5 bases). The CDR3 loop spans 12 amino acids. V gave up 4 bases and J gave up 5 bases, with 8 bases separating them. CDR1 MNHNS and CDR2 SASEGT come from the germline V gene. The CDR3, as DNA: TGTGCCAGCAGTGTCGGGGGTACTGAAGCTTTCTTT. This encodes CASSVGGTEAFF.

The chain employs TRBV7-9 and TRBJ2-7, with 10 positions matching TRBD1. The CDR3 length is 14 residues. From germline, CDR1 is SEHNR and CDR2 FQNEAQ (reference sequence). V was pared by 10 bases and J by 1 base, with 7 bases of the junction left unmatched. The CDR3 coding sequence is TGTGCCATCCGGGGGACAGGGGATTCCTACGAGCAGTACTTC. Translation gives CAIRGTGDSYEQYF.

This chain links TRBV5-1 with TRBJ2-1, with D possibly TRBD1 on 5 matching bases. Germline assignment: CDR1 SGHRS and CDR2 YFSETQ. V gave up 0 bases and J gave up 2 bases, with 12 bases separating them. The CDR3 is made up of 16 amino acids. CDR3 sequence (DNA): TGCGCCAGCAGCTTGGTAGGCCAGGGAACCTACAATGAGCAGTTCTTC. This sequence encodes CASSLVGQGTYNEQFF.

This chain uses TRBV12-5 with TRBJ2-3; 7 bases are shared with TRBD2. After removal of 6 bases from V and 6 bases from J, the junction contained 6 bases not matched to a gene. CDR3 size: 13 residues. The germline V gene has CDR1 LGHNT and CDR2 FRNRAP. In nucleotides, the CDR3 is TGTGCTAGTGGCCCTAGCGGCGCGGATACGCAGTATTTT. Its translation is CASGPSGADTQYF.

The chain uses TRBV2 and TRBJ2-1, with D possibly being TRBD1 (5 bases). V was cut by 8 bases and J by 7 bases, with 15 bases left in between. CDR3 size: 13 residues. Per the germline V gene, CDR1 is SNHLY and CDR2 is FYNNEI. The CDR3 sequence is CASGRGFVNEQFF. For the CDR3, the DNA is TGTGCCAGCGGTAGGGGCTTTGTAAATGAGCAGTTCTTC.

The chain recombines TRBV27 with TRBJ1-5; the D is unclear. CDR3 length equals 15 residues. Per germline, CDR1 MNHEY and CDR2 SMNVEV (reference sequence). V shed 2 bases and J shed 3 bases, with 11 bases lying between them. CDR3 sequence: CASSLGSRHNQPQHF. In DNA form, the CDR3 reads TGTGCCAGCAGTTTAGGTTCGAGGCACAATCAGCCCCAGCATTTT.

As for this clone: Given the absence of the conserved phenylalanine or tryptophan at the CDR3 end, a read error is likely. Because the CDR3's place on the DNA is in doubt, the DNA is left out and the CDR3 is given as listed by TCRdb. V is TRBV4-1 and J is TRBJ2-7; the DNA was not used to check the table's D call, TRBD2. 12 amino acids form the CDR3, both terminal residues included. The germline gives CDR1 MGHRA, CDR2 YSYEKL. CDR3 loop: CASSQERRGGKC.